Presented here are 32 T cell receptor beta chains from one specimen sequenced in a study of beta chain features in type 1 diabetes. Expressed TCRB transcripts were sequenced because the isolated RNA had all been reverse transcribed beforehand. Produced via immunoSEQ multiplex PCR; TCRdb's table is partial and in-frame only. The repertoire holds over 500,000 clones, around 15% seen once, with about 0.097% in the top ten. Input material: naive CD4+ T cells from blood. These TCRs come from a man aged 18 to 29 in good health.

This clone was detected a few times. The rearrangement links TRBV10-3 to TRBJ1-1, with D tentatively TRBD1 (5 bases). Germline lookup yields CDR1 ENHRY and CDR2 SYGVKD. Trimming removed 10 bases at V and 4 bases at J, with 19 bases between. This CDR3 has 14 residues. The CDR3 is CATGMTVQGTEAFF. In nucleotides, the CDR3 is TGTGCCACTGGGATGACGGTCCAGGGCACTGAAGCTTTCTTT.

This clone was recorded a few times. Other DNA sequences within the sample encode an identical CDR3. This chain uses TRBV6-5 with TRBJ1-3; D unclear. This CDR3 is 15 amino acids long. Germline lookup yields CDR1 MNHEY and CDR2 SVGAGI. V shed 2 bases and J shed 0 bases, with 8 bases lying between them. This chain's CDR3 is CASSYGRSSGNTIYF. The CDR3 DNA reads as TGTGCCAGCAGTTACGGGAGAAGCTCTGGAAACACCATATATTTT.

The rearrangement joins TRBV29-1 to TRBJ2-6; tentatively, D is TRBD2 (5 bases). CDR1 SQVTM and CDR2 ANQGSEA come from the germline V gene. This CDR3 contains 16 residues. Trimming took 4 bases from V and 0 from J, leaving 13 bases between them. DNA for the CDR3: TGCAGCGTTGCGGGGTCCCCTAGCTCTGGGGCCAACGTCCTGACTTTC. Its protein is CSVAGSPSSGANVLTF.

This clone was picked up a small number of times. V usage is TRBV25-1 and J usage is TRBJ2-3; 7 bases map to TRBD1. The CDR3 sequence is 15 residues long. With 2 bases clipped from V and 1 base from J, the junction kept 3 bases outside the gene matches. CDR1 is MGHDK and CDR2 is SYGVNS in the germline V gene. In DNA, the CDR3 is TGTGCCAGCAGTGAAGGACAGGTTGGCACAGATACGCAGTATTTT. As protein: CASSEGQVGTDTQYF.

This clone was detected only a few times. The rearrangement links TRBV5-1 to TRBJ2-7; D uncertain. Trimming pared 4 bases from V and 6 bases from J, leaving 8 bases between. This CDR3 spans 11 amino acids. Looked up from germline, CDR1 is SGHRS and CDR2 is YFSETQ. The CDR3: CASSDGGEQYF. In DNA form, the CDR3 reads TGCGCCAGCAGCGACGGTGGCGAGCAGTACTTC.

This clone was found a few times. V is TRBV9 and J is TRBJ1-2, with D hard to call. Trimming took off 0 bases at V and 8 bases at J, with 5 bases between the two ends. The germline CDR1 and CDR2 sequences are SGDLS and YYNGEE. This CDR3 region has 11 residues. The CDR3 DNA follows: TGTGCCAGCAGCGTAGGCGGCGGCTACACCTTC. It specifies CASSVGGGYTF.

The CDR3 bases are TGTGCCAGCAGCTTAGTGACAGGGGTCGAGCAGTACTTC. It is translated as CASSLVTGVEQYF. The chain has TRBV7-6 and TRBJ2-7; 8 nucleotides align to TRBD1. V lost 1 base, J lost 6 bases, and 2 bases stayed unmatched. The CDR3 totals 13 residues. From germline, CDR1 is SGHVS and CDR2 FNYEAQ.

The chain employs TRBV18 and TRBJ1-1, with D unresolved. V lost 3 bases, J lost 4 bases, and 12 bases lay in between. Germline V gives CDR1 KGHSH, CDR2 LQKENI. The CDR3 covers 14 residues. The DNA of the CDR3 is TGTGCCAGCTCACCCCCGGGTTTGGGCACTGAAGCTTTCTTT. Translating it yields CASSPPGLGTEAFF. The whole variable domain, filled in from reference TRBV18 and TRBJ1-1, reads NAGVMQNPRHLVRRRGQEARLRCSPMKGHSHVYWYRQLPEEGLKFMVYLQKENIIDESGMPKERFSAEFPKEGPSILRIQQVVRGDSAAYFCASSPPGLGTEAFFGQGTRLTVV.

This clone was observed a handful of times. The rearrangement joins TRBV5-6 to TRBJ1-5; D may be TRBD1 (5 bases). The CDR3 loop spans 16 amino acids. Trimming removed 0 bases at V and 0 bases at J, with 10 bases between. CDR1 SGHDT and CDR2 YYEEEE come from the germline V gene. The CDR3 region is CASSLAHRYSNQPQHF. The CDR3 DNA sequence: TGTGCCAGCAGCTTGGCCCACAGGTATAGCAATCAGCCCCAGCATTTT.

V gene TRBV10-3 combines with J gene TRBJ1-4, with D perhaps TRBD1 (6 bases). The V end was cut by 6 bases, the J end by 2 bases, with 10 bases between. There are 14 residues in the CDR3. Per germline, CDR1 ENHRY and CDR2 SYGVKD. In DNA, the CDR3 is TGTGCCATCAGACAGGGTTCCACTAATGAAAAACTGTTTTTT. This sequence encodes CAIRQGSTNEKLFF.

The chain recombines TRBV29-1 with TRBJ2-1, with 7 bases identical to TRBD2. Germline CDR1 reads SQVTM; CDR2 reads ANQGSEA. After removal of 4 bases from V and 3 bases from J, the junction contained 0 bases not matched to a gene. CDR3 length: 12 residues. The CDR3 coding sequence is TGCAGCGTTGGGGACTACTACAATGAGCAGTTCTTC. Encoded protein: CSVGDYYNEQFF.

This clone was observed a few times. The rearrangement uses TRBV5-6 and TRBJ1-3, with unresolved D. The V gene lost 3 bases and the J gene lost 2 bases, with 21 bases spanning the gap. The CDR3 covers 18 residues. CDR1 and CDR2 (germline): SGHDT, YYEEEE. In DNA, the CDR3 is TGTGCCAGCAGCTCCCTTGGCGGTCGAGGACGGCCTGGAAACACCATATATTTT. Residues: CASSSLGGRGRPGNTIYF.

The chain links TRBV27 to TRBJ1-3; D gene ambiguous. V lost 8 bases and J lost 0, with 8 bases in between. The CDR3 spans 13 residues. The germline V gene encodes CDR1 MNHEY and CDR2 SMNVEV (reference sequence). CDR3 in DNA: TGTGCCAGCGCGATCGACTCTGGAAACACCATATATTTT. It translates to CASAIDSGNTIYF.

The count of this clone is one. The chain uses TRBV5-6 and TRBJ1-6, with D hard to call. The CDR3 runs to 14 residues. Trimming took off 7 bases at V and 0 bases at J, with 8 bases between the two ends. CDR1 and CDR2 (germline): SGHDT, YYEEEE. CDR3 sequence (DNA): TGTGCCAGCCGCGACCTCTCCTATAATTCACCCCTCCACTTT. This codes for CASRDLSYNSPLHF.

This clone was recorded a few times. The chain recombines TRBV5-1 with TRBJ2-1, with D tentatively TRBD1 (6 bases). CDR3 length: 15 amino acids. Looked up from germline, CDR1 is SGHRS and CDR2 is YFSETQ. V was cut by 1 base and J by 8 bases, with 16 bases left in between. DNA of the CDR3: TGCGCCAGCAGCTTGTTAGTACAGGGTAACGATGAGCAGTTCTTC. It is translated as CASSLLVQGNDEQFF.

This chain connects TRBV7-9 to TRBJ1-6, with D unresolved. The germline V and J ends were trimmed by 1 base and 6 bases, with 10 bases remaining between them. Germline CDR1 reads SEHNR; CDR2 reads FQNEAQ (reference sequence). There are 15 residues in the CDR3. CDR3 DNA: TGTGCCAGCAGCTTAGTATCGGATTCTAATTCACCCCTCCACTTT. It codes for CASSLVSDSNSPLHF.

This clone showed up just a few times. The CDR3 nucleotides read TGTGCCAGCAGCAAGGAGACAGGGTCCTACGAGCAGTACTTC. Its translation: CASSKETGSYEQYF. The chain has TRBV11-2 and TRBJ2-7; 7 positions match TRBD1. The CDR3 has 14 amino acids. CDR1 is SGHAT, CDR2 FQNNGV, per germline. V lost 5 bases to trimming and J lost 1 base; unmatched junction nucleotides: 5.

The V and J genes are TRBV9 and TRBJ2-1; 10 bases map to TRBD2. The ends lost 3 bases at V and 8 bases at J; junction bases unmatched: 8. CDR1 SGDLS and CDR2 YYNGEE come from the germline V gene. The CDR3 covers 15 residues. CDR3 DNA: TGTGCCAGCAGCGCCACTCTAGCGGGGGTCGATGAGCAGTTCTTC. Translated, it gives CASSATLAGVDEQFF.

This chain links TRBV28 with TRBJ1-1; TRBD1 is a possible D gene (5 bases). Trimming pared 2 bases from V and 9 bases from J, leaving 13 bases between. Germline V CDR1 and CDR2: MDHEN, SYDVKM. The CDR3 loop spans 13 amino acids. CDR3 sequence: CASSLRGWIKAFF. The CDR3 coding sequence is TGTGCCAGCAGTTTAAGGGGATGGATAAAAGCTTTCTTT.

The CDR3 sequence: CASSMGGSSGNTIYF. CDR3 coding DNA: TGTGCCAGCAGCATGGGAGGCAGCTCTGGAAACACCATATATTTT. The chain couples TRBV7-9 to TRBJ1-3; D uncertain. The V and J ends lost 5 bases and 0 bases respectively, with 11 bases between them. From germline, CDR1 is SEHNR and CDR2 FQNEAQ (reference sequence). The CDR3 runs 15 residues.

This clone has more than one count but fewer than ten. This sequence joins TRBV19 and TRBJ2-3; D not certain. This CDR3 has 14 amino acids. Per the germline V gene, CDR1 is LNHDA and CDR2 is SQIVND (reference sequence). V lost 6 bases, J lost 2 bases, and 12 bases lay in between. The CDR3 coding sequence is TGTGCCAGTAGGTCCGGGCGAATCACAGATACGCAGTATTTT. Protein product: CASRSGRITDTQYF.

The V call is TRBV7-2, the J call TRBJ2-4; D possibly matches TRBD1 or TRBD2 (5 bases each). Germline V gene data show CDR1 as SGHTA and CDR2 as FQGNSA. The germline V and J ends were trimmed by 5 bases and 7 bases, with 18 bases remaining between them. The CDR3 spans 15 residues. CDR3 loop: CASSTLTGPVNIQYF. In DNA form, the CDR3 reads TGTGCCAGCAGCACTCTGACGGGGCCGGTGAACATTCAGTACTTC.

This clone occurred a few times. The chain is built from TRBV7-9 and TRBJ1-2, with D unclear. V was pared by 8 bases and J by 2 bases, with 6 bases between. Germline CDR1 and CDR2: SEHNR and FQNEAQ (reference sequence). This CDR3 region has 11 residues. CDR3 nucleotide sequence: TGTGCCAGCGGGATGAACTATGGCTACACCTTC. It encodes CASGMNYGYTF.

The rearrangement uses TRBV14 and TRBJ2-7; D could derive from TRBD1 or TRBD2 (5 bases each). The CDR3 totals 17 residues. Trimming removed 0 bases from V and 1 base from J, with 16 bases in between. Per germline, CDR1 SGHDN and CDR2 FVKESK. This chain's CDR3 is CASSQDVGRFGSYEQYF. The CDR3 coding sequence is TGTGCCAGCAGCCAAGACGTGGGACGATTCGGGTCCTACGAGCAGTACTTC.

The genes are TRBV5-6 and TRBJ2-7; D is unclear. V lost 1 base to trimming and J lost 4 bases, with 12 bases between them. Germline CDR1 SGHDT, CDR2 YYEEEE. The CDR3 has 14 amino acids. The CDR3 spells CASSLSIPSYEQYF. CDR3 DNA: TGTGCCAGCAGCTTGTCCATCCCCTCTTACGAGCAGTACTTC.

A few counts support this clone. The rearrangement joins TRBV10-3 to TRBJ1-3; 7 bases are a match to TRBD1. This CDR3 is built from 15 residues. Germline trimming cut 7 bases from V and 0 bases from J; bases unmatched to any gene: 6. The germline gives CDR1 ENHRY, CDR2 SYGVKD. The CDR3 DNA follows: TGTGCCATCATGGAGGGGGCGGCCTCTGGAAACACCATATATTTT. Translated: CAIMEGAASGNTIYF.

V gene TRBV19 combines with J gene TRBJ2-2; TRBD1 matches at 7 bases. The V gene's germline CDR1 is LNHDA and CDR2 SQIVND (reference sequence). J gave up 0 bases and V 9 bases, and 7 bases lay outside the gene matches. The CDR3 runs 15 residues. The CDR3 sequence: CASNRDRTNTGELFF. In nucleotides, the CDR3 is TGTGCCAGCAATAGGGACAGAACGAACACCGGGGAGCTGTTTTTT.

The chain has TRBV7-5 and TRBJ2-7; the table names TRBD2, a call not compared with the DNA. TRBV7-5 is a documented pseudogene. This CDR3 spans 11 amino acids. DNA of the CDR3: TGTGTCAGAAGCTCGTTTTACGAGCAGTACTTC. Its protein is CVRSSFYEQYF.

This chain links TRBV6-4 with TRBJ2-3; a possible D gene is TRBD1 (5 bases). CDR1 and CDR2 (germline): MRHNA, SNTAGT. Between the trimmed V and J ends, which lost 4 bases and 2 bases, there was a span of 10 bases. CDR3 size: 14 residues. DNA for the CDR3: TGTGCCAGCAGTGTTACAGGTTCCACAGATACGCAGTATTTT. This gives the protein CASSVTGSTDTQYF.

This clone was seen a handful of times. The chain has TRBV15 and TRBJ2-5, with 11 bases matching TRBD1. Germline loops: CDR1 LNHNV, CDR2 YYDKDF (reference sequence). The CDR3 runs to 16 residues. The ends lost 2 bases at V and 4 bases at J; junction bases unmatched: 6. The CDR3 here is CATSRPGTGGTETQYF. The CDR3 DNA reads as TGTGCCACCAGCAGACCCGGGACAGGGGGAACAGAGACCCAGTACTTC.

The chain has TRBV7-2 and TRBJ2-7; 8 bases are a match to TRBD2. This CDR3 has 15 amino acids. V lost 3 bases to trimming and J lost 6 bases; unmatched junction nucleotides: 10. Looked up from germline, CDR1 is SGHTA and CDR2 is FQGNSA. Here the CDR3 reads CASSFPSAGAGEQYF. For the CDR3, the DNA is TGTGCCAGCAGCTTCCCCTCAGCGGGGGCCGGCGAGCAGTACTTC. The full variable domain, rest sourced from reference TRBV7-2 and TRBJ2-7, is GAGVSQSPSNKVTEKGKDVELRCDPISGHTALYWYRQSLGQGLEFLIYFQGNSAPDKSGLPSDRFSAERTGGSVSTLTIQRTQQEDSAVYLCASSFPSAGAGEQYFGPGTRLTVT.

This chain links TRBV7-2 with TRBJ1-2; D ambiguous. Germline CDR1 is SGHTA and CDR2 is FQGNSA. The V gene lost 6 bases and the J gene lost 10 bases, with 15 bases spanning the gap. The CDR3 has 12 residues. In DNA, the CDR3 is TGTGCCAGCAGTCAACCCCTGGGGTACTACACCTTC. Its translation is CASSQPLGYYTF.